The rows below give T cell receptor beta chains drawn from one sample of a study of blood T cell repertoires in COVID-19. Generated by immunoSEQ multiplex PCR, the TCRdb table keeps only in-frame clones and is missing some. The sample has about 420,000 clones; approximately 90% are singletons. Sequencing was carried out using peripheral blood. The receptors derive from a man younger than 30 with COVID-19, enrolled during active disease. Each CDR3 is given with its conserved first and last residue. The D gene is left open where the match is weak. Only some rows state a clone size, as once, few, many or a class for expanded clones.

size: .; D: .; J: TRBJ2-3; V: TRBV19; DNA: TGTGCCAGTAGTTCCCCGCGAGCGGAGACGACAGATACGCAGTATTTT; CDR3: CASSSPRAETTDTQYF
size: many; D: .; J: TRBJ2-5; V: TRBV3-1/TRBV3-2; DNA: TGTGCCAGCACCCCGCCAGGATCACAAGAGACCCAGTACTTC; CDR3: CASTPPGSQETQYF
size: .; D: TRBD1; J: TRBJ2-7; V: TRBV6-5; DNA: TGTGCCAGCAGGCCCGACAGGGGGCAGGGGGAGCAGTACTTC; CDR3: CASRPDRGQGEQYF
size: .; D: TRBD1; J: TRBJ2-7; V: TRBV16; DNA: TGTGCCAGCGGAAGGGACAGGGGGTCCTACGAGCAGTACTTC; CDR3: CASGRDRGSYEQYF
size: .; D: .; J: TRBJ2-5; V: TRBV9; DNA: TGTGCCAGCAGCGTTAGTCTCCAAGAGACCCAGTACTTC; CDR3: CASSVSLQETQYF
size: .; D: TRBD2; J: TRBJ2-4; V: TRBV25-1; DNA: TGTGCCAGCACCGACCCTAGCGGCCAAAACATTCAGTACTTC; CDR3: CASTDPSGQNIQYF
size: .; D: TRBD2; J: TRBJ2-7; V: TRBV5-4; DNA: TGTGCCAGCAGCTTGGCCCTAGCGGGGACCTACGAGCAGTACTTC; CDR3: CASSLALAGTYEQYF
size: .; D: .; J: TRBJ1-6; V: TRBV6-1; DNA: TGTGCCAGCAGTGACGCAGGGTGGGGTAATTCACCCCTCCACTTT; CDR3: CASSDAGWGNSPLHF
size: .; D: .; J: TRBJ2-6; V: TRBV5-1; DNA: TGCGCCAGCAGCTTGGATCGGGGGGCCGGTACCTGGGCCAACGTCCTGACTTTC; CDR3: CASSLDRGAGTWANVLTF
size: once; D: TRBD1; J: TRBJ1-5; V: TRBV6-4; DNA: TGTGCCAGCATTGGACAGGGCTGCAATCAGCCCCAGCATTTT; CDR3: CASIGQGCNQPQHF
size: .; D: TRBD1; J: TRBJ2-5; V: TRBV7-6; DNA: TGTGCCAGCAGCTTGGACAGGGGGCTGGGAGAGACCCAGTACTTC; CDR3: CASSLDRGLGETQYF
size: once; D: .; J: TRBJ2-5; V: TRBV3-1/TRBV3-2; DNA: TGTGCCAGCAGCCAAGAGGCGGGACCCCGGGGAGAGACCCAGTACTTC; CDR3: CASSQEAGPRGETQYF
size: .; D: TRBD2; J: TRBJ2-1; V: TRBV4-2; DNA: TGTGCCAGCAGCCAAGCATCCGGGGGGGACTACAATGAGCAGTTCTTC; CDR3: CASSQASGGDYNEQFF
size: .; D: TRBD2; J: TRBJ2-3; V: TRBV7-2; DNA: TGTGCCAGCAGCTTATGTAGCGGGGGGGCCTGCACAGATACGCAGTATTTT; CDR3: CASSLCSGGACTDTQYF
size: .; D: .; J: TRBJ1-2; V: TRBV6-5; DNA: TGTGCCAGCACCCCGACCGGGGCGGGAAACTATGGCTACACCTTC; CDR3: CASTPTGAGNYGYTF
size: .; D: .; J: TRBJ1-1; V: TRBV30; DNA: TGTGCCTGGAGTGTTGGGGCACGGACTGAAGCTTTCTTT; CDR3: CAWSVGARTEAFF
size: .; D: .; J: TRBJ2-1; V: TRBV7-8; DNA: TGTGCCAGCAGCGACAGAAGATACAATGAGCAGTTCTTC; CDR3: CASSDRRYNEQFF
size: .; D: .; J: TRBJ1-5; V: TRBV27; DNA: TGTGCCAGCAGTTTACAGGGGAATCAGCCCCAGCATTTT; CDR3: CASSLQGNQPQHF
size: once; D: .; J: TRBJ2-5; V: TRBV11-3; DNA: TGTGCCAGCAGCTCGACCGGACACAGACAAGAGACCCAGTACTTC; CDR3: CASSSTGHRQETQYF
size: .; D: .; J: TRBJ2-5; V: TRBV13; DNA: TGTGCCAGCAGCCCCGCCATGAGCGGCCAAGAGACCCAGTACTTC; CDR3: CASSPAMSGQETQYF
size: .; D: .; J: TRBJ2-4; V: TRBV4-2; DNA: TGTGCCAGCAGCCAAGACGACAGGCTAGCCAAAAACATTCAGTACTTC; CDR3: CASSQDDRLAKNIQYF
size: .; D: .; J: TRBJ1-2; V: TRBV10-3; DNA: TGTGCCATCAGTGAGTCGGTCAGGGCTAACTATGGCTACACCTTC; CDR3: CAISESVRANYGYTF
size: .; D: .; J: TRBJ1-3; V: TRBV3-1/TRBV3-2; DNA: TGTGCCAGCAGCCAACCAGGGTACGGAAACACCATATATTTT; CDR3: CASSQPGYGNTIYF
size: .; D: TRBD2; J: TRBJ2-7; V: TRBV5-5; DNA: TGTGCCAGCAGCCTCGATTGGGGGAGGGGTGACGAGCAGTACTTC; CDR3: CASSLDWGRGDEQYF
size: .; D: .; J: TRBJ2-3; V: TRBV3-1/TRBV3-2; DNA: TGTGCCAGCAGCCAATCCGGTTACCACACAGATACGCAGTATTTT; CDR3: CASSQSGYHTDTQYF
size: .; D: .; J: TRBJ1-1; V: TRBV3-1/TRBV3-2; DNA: TGTGCCAGCAGCCAAGGACACCTCACTGAAGCTTTCTTT; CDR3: CASSQGHLTEAFF
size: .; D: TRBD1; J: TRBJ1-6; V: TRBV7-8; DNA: TGTGCCAGCAGACGATTCAGGGGGACGGATTCACCCCTCCACTTT; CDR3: CASRRFRGTDSPLHF